This TCR beta chain emerged from a study of control samples from healthy donors and cancer patients. The protocol was immunoSEQ multiplex PCR, while the TCRdb copy is restricted to in-frame clones and leaves out a portion. Among under 50,000 clones, more than 75% were seen once, and the ten largest hold about a tenth. The sequencing sample was made of PBMCs. This sequence was found in a woman aged 60-75 years with lung cancer.

CDR3 in amino acids: CASSQGLGDKNTEAFF. In nucleotides, the CDR3 is TGTGCCAGCAGCCAAGGTCTTGGGGACAAGAACACTGAAGCTTTCTTT. This sequence joins TRBV4-2 and TRBJ1-1; tentatively, D is TRBD1 (6 bases). V was pared by 1 base and J by 1 base, with 13 bases between. The CDR3 runs to 16 residues. In germline, CDR1 is LGHNA, CDR2 YNFKEQ.